This entry describes one T cell receptor (beta chain). Its antigen remains unidentified. Trimming cost V 5 bases and J 7 bases, with 9 bases left between them. Germline lookup yields CDR1 DFQATT and CDR2 SNEGSKA (reference sequence). The CDR3 length is 11 residues. TCRdb's copy holds only in-frame clones and misses some; the assay was immunoSEQ multiplex PCR. Among 130,000 or so clones, 80% to 90% were seen once, and the ten largest hold roughly 9.3%. This sample was included in a study of cytomegalovirus exposure and HLA in healthy donors. General study results and limits: Testing in vitro showed a few CMV-associated chains specific for CMV antigens.

The chain carries TRBV20-1 and TRBJ2-1; D possibly corresponds to TRBD2 (5 bases). The TCR comes from a woman aged 18-29 years in good health and CMV-seropositive. The sequenced sample was PBMCs. CDR3 sequence reads: CSAGLLNEQFF. The CDR3 nucleotides read TGCAGTGCTGGACTTCTAAATGAGCAGTTCTTC.